The rows below give T cell receptor beta chains drawn from one sample of a study of liver allograft versus peripheral blood T cells. TCRdb re-called the reads through MiXCR, storing one row per CDR3 protein. The sample lists 15,000 or so distinct CDR3 sequences, 22% seen once, with about 13% in the top ten. The receptors originated from a human patient who had a liver transplant. Some T cells may possibly be graft donor cells. Both conserved end residues are part of each CDR3. D genes are given only for firm matches. Clone size is stated in some rows and not others, as once, few, many or a class when expanded.

D gene	V gene	J gene	clone size	CDR3 DNA	CDR3 protein
TRBD1	TRBV5-6	TRBJ2-5	few	TGTGCCACCACCAGTCAGGGGGCAGGGAAGACCCAGTACTTC	CATTSQGAGKTQYF
-	TRBV20-1	TRBJ1-3	-	TGCAGTGCTACTACCGCCTCGCTGGCCGGGGGAAACACCATATATTTT	CSATTASLAGGNTIYF
TRBD1	TRBV28	TRBJ2-2	few	TGTGCCAGCAGTTTATGGGGGACAGGGCTTTACACCGGGGAGCTGTTTTTT	CASSLWGTGLYTGELFF
-	TRBV28	TRBJ2-7	few	TGTGCCAGCAGTTTGAGGGGAGAGTACTACGAGCAGTACTTC	CASSLRGEYYEQYF
-	TRBV5-4	TRBJ1-2	few	TGTGCCAGCAGCTTAATCGGGCAGGGGTTAAACTATGGCTACACCTTC	CASSLIGQGLNYGYTF
-	TRBV6-6	TRBJ1-4	-	TGTGCCAGCAGTTACTCAGGGGGGGGCGTTAATGAAAAACTGTTTTTT	CASSYSGGGVNEKLFF
-	TRBV13	TRBJ1-1	medium-sized	TGTGCCAGCAGCTTAGCCCCGGGGAGCACTGAAGCTTTCTTT	CASSLAPGSTEAFF
-	TRBV7-2	TRBJ1-4	large	TGTGCCAGCAGCGCCGAGTTAAATGAAAAACTGTTTTTT	CASSAELNEKLFF
TRBD1	TRBV7-2	TRBJ1-2	few	TGTGCCAGCAGCTTACATACAGGGGAGGGCTATGGCTACACCTTC	CASSLHTGEGYGYTF
-	TRBV19	TRBJ1-2	-	TGTGCCAGTATATCCTTCCGGGACAACTATGGCTACACCTTC	CASISFRDNYGYTF
-	TRBV3-2	TRBJ1-6	-	TGTGCCAGCAGCCAAGAAAAGGGGAAGTATTCACCCCTCCACTTT	CASSQEKGKYSPLHF
-	TRBV20-1	TRBJ1-5	-	TGCAGTGCTAGAGAGCCCCGGGGTGATCAGCCCCAGCATTTT	CSAREPRGDQPQHF
-	TRBV28	TRBJ1-2	-	TGTGCCAGCAGTCCCGACAGCCCGACTAACTATGGCTACACCTTC	CASSPDSPTNYGYTF
TRBD2	TRBV7-9	TRBJ2-1	few	TGTGCCAGCAGCTTATCGGCTAGCGGCTACAATGAGCAGTTCTTC	CASSLSASGYNEQFF
TRBD1	TRBV20-1	TRBJ1-2	-	TGCAGTGCTAACCGGCAGGGGGATGGCTACACCTTC	CSANRQGDGYTF
-	TRBV5-4	TRBJ2-2	few	TGTGCCAGCAGCTTGGCGGCAGACGCGAACACCGGGGAGCTGTTTTTT	CASSLAADANTGELFF
TRBD1	TRBV6-2/TRBV6-3	TRBJ1-5	few	TGTGCCAGCAGTTGGGACAGGGCCGGGGGGCAGCCCCAGCATTTT	CASSWDRAGGQPQHF
-	TRBV20-1	TRBJ2-2	-	TGCAGTGCAACACCCACCCCCGGGGAGCTGTTTTTT	CSATPTPGELFF
-	TRBV24-1	TRBJ1-4	many	TGTGCCACCAGTGATCCTAGGGGTGCTAATGAAAAACTGTTTTTT	CATSDPRGANEKLFF
-	TRBV5-6	TRBJ1-5	-	TGTGCCAGCAGCTTGGATAGGAACAATCAGCCCCAGCATTTT	CASSLDRNNQPQHF
-	TRBV28	TRBJ1-4	-	TGTGCCAGCAATTTTGTGTTGGATGAAAAACTGTTTTTT	CASNFVLDEKLFF
-	TRBV19	TRBJ1-1	medium-sized	TGTGCCAGTACCGCCGACAGCCCCTACTACACTGAAGCTTTCTTT	CASTADSPYYTEAFF
TRBD1	TRBV18	TRBJ2-6	medium-sized	TGTGCCAGCTCACCACCGGGACAGGGAATCTCTGGGGCCAACGTCCTGACTTTC	CASSPPGQGISGANVLTF
-	TRBV20-1	TRBJ2-4	-	TGCAGTGCTAGAGGATCTGGGATTAACATTCAGTACTTC	CSARGSGINIQYF
-	TRBV6-2/TRBV6-3	TRBJ1-1	medium-sized	TGTGCCAGCACTCCAGGATGGGCAGGGACTGAAGCTTTCTTT	CASTPGWAGTEAFF
-	TRBV27	TRBJ1-2	-	TGTGCCAGCAGTTTACGGGTTGGGGGGAGAAGTGGCTACACCTTC	CASSLRVGGRSGYTF
TRBD1	TRBV7-2	TRBJ1-3	many	TGTGCCAGCAGCCCTTCGGACAGGGCCTTCTCTGGAAACACCATATATTTT	CASSPSDRAFSGNTIYF
TRBD1	TRBV28	TRBJ2-5	few	TGTGCCAGCAGTGGCGTGGACAGGGGGCGCCAAGAGACCCAGTACTTC	CASSGVDRGRQETQYF